These 10 T cell receptor beta chains were all obtained from the same sample, sequenced in a study of Tregs in tolerant kidney transplant recipients. Profiling relied on immunoSEQ multiplex PCR, and the TCRdb table lists in-frame clones only, not all of them. The sample holds about 87,000 clones, over 85% seen once. The sample was CD4+ T cells from blood, taken before the transplant. Source of these receptors: a human donor who received a combined kidney and bone marrow transplant.

The rearrangement links TRBV10-3 to TRBJ2-7, with D possibly TRBD1 on 6 matching bases. V lost 10 bases and J lost 7, with 20 bases in between. CDR1 and CDR2 (germline): ENHRY, SYGVKD. This CDR3 comprises 13 residues. CDR3 nucleotide sequence: TGTGCCACAACGGACAGCCCAACGGGGGAGCAGTACTTC. Its protein is CATTDSPTGEQYF.

The CDR3 DNA is TGTGCCAGCAGCTTAGAGCGGGTTTCCACTGAAGCTTTCTTT. Translating it yields CASSLERVSTEAFF. The chain carries TRBV7-6 and TRBJ1-1; D ambiguous. This CDR3 spans 14 amino acids. The germline V and J ends were trimmed by 1 base and 4 bases, with 10 bases remaining between them. Germline V CDR1 and CDR2: SGHVS, FNYEAQ.

V and J are TRBV5-4 and TRBJ2-1, with 11 positions matching TRBD2. The V and J ends lost 4 bases and 6 bases, in that order; junction bases with no gene match: 6. The germline V gene encodes CDR1 SGHNT and CDR2 YYREEE (reference sequence). This CDR3 has 15 residues. The CDR3 region is CASSETSGGRNEQFF. The DNA for the CDR3 is TGTGCCAGCAGCGAAACTAGCGGGGGCCGCAATGAGCAGTTCTTC.

This sequence joins TRBV6-5 and TRBJ2-1; 14 bases fit TRBD2. The CDR3 spans 15 residues. Germline V gene sequence: CDR1 MNHEY, CDR2 SVGAGI. V was clipped by 5 bases and J by 9 bases; unmatched bases: 6. CDR3 protein: CASSKGLAGVGEQFF. The CDR3 nucleotides read TGTGCCAGCAGTAAGGGACTAGCGGGGGTGGGTGAGCAGTTCTTC.

This rearrangement joins TRBV4-3 to TRBJ2-7, with TRBD1 matching over 9 bases. The CDR3 covers 15 residues. Germline CDR1 is LGHNA and CDR2 is YSLEER. After removal of 4 bases from V and 5 bases from J, the junction contained 9 bases not matched to a gene. The DNA of the CDR3 is TGCGCCAGCAGCCCTGGACAGGGGAAATTTCACGAGCAGTACTTC. This translates into CASSPGQGKFHEQYF.

This clone was found once. This chain links TRBV18 with TRBJ1-2; tentatively, D is TRBD1 (6 bases). This CDR3 contains 15 residues. Germline V lookup: CDR1 KGHSH, CDR2 LQKENI. Trimming shortened V by 2 bases and J by 3 bases, and 13 bases separated the two germline ends. The CDR3, as DNA: TGTGCCAGCTCACCAGGTCTGGACAGAGACTATGGCTACACCTTC. The encoded protein is CASSPGLDRDYGYTF.

The V call is TRBV29-1, the J call TRBJ2-7; D not certain. Germline CDR1 and CDR2: SQVTM and ANQGSEA. CDR3 length: 11 amino acids. V was pared by 6 bases and J by 7 bases, with 13 bases between. The CDR3 loop reads CSVHDGDEQYF. The CDR3 nucleotides read TGCAGCGTCCACGACGGAGATGAGCAGTACTTC.

The chain links TRBV27 to TRBJ2-2; 11 bases fit TRBD2. Trimming removed 6 bases from V and 7 bases from J; junction bases left unmatched: 7. The CDR3 has 15 amino acids. Germline CDR1 MNHEY, CDR2 SMNVEV (reference sequence). CDR3 sequence: CASSSASGGYGELFF. CDR3 DNA: TGTGCCAGCAGCTCTGCTAGCGGGGGGTACGGGGAGCTGTTTTTT.

This chain uses TRBV10-3 with TRBJ2-3, with 15 bases that match TRBD2. V was clipped by 3 bases and J by 3 bases; unmatched bases: 13. This CDR3 has 20 amino acids. CDR1 and CDR2 (germline): ENHRY, SYGVKD. CDR3 protein: CAISEPGAAGTSGGTDTQYF. In DNA form, the CDR3 reads TGTGCCATCAGTGAACCCGGGGCAGCAGGGACTAGCGGGGGGACAGATACGCAGTATTTT.

The rearrangement uses TRBV5-1 and TRBJ1-1; D not certain. The CDR3 covers 14 residues. Germline lookup yields CDR1 SGHRS and CDR2 YFSETQ. V lost 4 bases to trimming and J lost 1 base, with 11 bases between them. DNA for the CDR3: TGCGCCAGCAGCCAAATGACTGAGAACACTGAAGCTTTCTTT. It codes for CASSQMTENTEAFF.